Listed below are T cell receptor beta chains from one sample, sequenced in a study of shared clonotypes between healthy human individuals. The method was immunoSEQ multiplex PCR; TCRdb's version includes in-frame clones alone and lacks a portion of them. The sample gives fewer than 850,000 clones, about 97% of which show up once; less than 0.25% is in the top ten. Input material: naive CD8+ T cells sorted from blood. The receptor set was obtained from a man aged 30 to 45 in good health. The CDR3 runs from the conserved cysteine through the conserved F or W.

j_gene: TRBJ1-1; v_gene: TRBV30; CDR3aa: CAWQGATEAFF
j_gene: TRBJ1-5; v_gene: TRBV15; CDR3aa: CATSRRTGAQPQHF
j_gene: TRBJ2-7; v_gene: TRBV30; CDR3aa: CALTSTAGVFDEQYF
j_gene: TRBJ1-4; v_gene: TRBV9; CDR3aa: CASSVSWAVEKLFF
j_gene: TRBJ2-3; v_gene: TRBV27; CDR3aa: CASSLVPDTQYF
j_gene: TRBJ1-1; v_gene: TRBV14; CDR3aa: CASTSGGPEAFF
j_gene: TRBJ2-1; v_gene: TRBV6-1; CDR3aa: CASSEYPEQFF
j_gene: TRBJ2-1; v_gene: TRBV7-3; CDR3aa: CASSSGVSSSYNEQFF
j_gene: TRBJ2-5; v_gene: TRBV7-9; CDR3aa: CASSLPIQETQYF
j_gene: TRBJ1-2; v_gene: TRBV7-3; CDR3aa: CASSPGPEVFFDGYTF
j_gene: TRBJ2-1; v_gene: TRBV4-1; CDR3aa: CASSQGLAGGMGQFF
j_gene: TRBJ2-1; v_gene: TRBV5-1; CDR3aa: CASRRGGQNNEQFF
j_gene: TRBJ2-7; v_gene: TRBV28; CDR3aa: CASSFVTGFEQYF
j_gene: TRBJ1-4; v_gene: TRBV10-3; CDR3aa: CAISESRTGGEKLFF
j_gene: TRBJ1-5; v_gene: TRBV19; CDR3aa: CASSSNRDNQPQHF
j_gene: TRBJ2-5; v_gene: TRBV27; CDR3aa: CASSRGRYQETQYF
j_gene: TRBJ1-1; v_gene: TRBV14; CDR3aa: CASVLTGMAEAFF
j_gene: TRBJ2-2; v_gene: TRBV7-4; CDR3aa: CASSLGGSTGELFF
j_gene: TRBJ2-7; v_gene: TRBV5-1; CDR3aa: CASSGDYEQYF
j_gene: TRBJ2-6; v_gene: TRBV19; CDR3aa: CASSMPKSGANVLTF
j_gene: TRBJ2-7; v_gene: TRBV19; CDR3aa: CASSIIDRPYEQYF
j_gene: TRBJ2-7; v_gene: TRBV30; CDR3aa: CAWRGGAYEQYF
j_gene: TRBJ2-7; v_gene: TRBV6-5; CDR3aa: CASSIPGTPYEQYF
j_gene: TRBJ2-3; v_gene: TRBV5-1; CDR3aa: CASSPLGLADTSTDTQYF
j_gene: TRBJ2-3; v_gene: TRBV9; CDR3aa: CASSVVTGGTQYF
j_gene: TRBJ2-1; v_gene: TRBV2; CDR3aa: CASSEKGSSRYNEQFF
j_gene: TRBJ1-2; v_gene: TRBV5-1; CDR3aa: CASSFGTGDYGYTF
j_gene: TRBJ1-1; v_gene: TRBV29-1; CDR3aa: CSAEFTIKGYAFF
j_gene: TRBJ2-1; v_gene: TRBV10-3; CDR3aa: CAISESTGLSDHEQFF
j_gene: TRBJ2-7; v_gene: TRBV18; CDR3aa: CASSPGQGVHEQYF
j_gene: TRBJ2-6; v_gene: TRBV14; CDR3aa: CASSRTGATPGANVLTF
j_gene: TRBJ2-7; v_gene: TRBV7-8; CDR3aa: CASSGGSGAGPREQYF
j_gene: TRBJ2-7; v_gene: TRBV7-2; CDR3aa: CASSLSPGDPYEQYF
j_gene: TRBJ2-7; v_gene: TRBV5-1; CDR3aa: CASSLGTGERSAMREYF
j_gene: TRBJ1-1; v_gene: TRBV7-8; CDR3aa: CASSLVSHLNTEAFF
j_gene: TRBJ1-1; v_gene: TRBV6-5; CDR3aa: CASSYSDSTEAFF
j_gene: TRBJ2-7; v_gene: TRBV6-6; CDR3aa: CASSSLNSYEQYF
j_gene: TRBJ2-3; v_gene: TRBV7-9; CDR3aa: CASSSAGHTDTQYF
j_gene: TRBJ2-7; v_gene: TRBV27; CDR3aa: CASSLKLAGFYEQYF
j_gene: TRBJ2-3; v_gene: TRBV11-2; CDR3aa: CASSSLAGGTDTQYF
j_gene: TRBJ2-7; v_gene: TRBV7-8; CDR3aa: CASSLGAGLGIYEQYF
j_gene: TRBJ1-2; v_gene: TRBV7-9; CDR3aa: CASSLELGTGYGYTF